There are many counts of the clone carrying this T cell receptor (beta chain). Germline CDR1 and CDR2: SQVTM and ANQGSEA. V was shortened by 4 bases and J by 2 bases, with 9 bases between the two germline ends. The CDR3 loop spans 12 amino acids. These data originate in a study of T cells in Graves' hyperthyroidism and ophthalmopathy. The TCR beta CDR3 regions underwent amplification using RNA transcripts as the source. The HTBI set primed first-round TCR CDR3 RT-PCR. A single record per CDR3 protein comes from TCRdb applying MiXCR to the multiplex PCR reads. The table has approximately 400,000 distinct CDR3 sequences, over 15% seen once. Newly diagnosed hyperthyroidism patients aged 18 to 65 years had disease lasting under 2 months.

The receptor comes from a woman between 18 and 29 years old with Graves' hyperthyroidism. The rearrangement joins TRBV29-1 to TRBJ2-7; D might be TRBD1 (5 bases). The sample comprised blood. CDR3 sequence (DNA): TGCAGCGTTGCGACAGACGCCTACGAGCAGTACTTC. This codes for CSVATDAYEQYF.